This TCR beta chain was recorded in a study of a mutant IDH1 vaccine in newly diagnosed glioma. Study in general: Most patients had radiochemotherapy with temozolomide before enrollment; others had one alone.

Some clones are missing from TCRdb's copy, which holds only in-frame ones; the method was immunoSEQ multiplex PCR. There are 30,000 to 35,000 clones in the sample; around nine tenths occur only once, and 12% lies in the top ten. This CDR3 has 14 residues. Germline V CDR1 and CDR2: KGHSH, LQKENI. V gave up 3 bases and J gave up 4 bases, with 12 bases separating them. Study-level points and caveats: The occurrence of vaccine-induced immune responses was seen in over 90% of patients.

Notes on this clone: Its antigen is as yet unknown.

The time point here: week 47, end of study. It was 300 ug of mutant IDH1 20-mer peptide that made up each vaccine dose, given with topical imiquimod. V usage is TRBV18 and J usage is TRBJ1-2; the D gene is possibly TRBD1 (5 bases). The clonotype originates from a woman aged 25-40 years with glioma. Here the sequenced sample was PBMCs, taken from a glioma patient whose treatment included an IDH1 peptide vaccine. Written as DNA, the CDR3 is TGTGCCAGCTCACCGGCGGGGGATGCCTATGGCTACACCTTC. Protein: CASSPAGDAYGYTF.